This is a list of T cell receptor beta chains from one sample in a study of shared clonotypes between healthy human individuals. Clones were sequenced by immunoSEQ multiplex PCR, and TCRdb holds only the in-frame ones, with some missing. The sample has roughly 1.4 million clones, about 98.5% seen once. Sequencing input: naive CD4+ T cells sorted from blood. All receptors derive from a man aged 30 to 45 in good health. CDR3s include the opening cysteine and the closing phenylalanine or tryptophan. Each record gives: CDR3 length, D gene, J gene, clone size, V gene, CDR3 protein, CDR3 DNA. D genes are given only for firm matches. Clone size is shown for a subset of rows, as once, few, many or a class of expanded clone.

15	-	TRBJ2-7	-	TRBV9	CASSVEGTPFYEQYF	TGTGCCAGCAGCGTAGAGGGGACCCCCTTCTACGAGCAGTACTTC
17	-	TRBJ2-3	-	TRBV28	CASSPKGRGLRTDTQYF	TGTGCCAGCAGTCCTAAGGGACGGGGACTCCGCACAGATACGCAGTATTTT
15	-	TRBJ2-3	-	TRBV5-1	CASSLAASGTDTQYF	TGCGCCAGCAGCTTGGCGGCTAGCGGCACAGATACGCAGTATTTT
12	-	TRBJ1-3	-	TRBV28	CASSLYGNTIYF	TGTGCCAGCAGTCTCTACGGGAACACCATATATTTT
14	TRBD1	TRBJ2-5	-	TRBV28	CASRRQGSRETQYF	TGTGCCAGCAGACGACAGGGGAGTAGGGAGACCCAGTACTTC
15	TRBD1	TRBJ2-7	once	TRBV10-2	CASSERGTGGVEQYF	TGCGCCAGCAGTGAACGAGGGACAGGGGGAGTCGAGCAGTACTTC
12	-	TRBJ1-2	-	TRBV30	CAWSPGNGGYTF	TGTGCCTGGAGTCCGGGGAACGGGGGCTACACCTTC
17	TRBD2	TRBJ2-2	-	TRBV5-1	CASSESTGTSGTGELFF	TGCGCCAGCAGCGAATCGACCGGGACTAGCGGGACCGGGGAGCTGTTTTTT
12	-	TRBJ1-2	-	TRBV19	CASSRTNYGYTF	TGTGCCAGTAGTCGGACTAACTATGGCTACACCTTC
14	-	TRBJ2-7	-	TRBV7-2	CASSLDSFSGEQYF	TGTGCCAGCAGCTTAGATTCCTTCTCCGGCGAGCAGTACTTC
16	TRBD1	TRBJ2-7	once	TRBV7-6	CASSALNPGTGGRQYF	TGTGCCAGCAGCGCCCTTAACCCCGGGACAGGGGGACGGCAGTACTTC
13	-	TRBJ2-1	-	TRBV5-4	CASSPRLGNEQFF	TGTGCCAGCAGCCCTCGACTGGGCAATGAGCAGTTCTTC
12	-	TRBJ2-1	-	TRBV30	CAWSKTSYEQFF	TGTGCCTGGAGTAAGACTAGTTATGAGCAGTTCTTC
13	-	TRBJ1-1	-	TRBV6-5	CASRGGRPTEAFF	TGTGCCAGCAGGGGGGGACGGCCCACTGAAGCTTTCTTT
15	-	TRBJ1-5	once	TRBV2	CASSEQGLSNQPQHF	TGTGCCAGCAGTGAACAGGGATTGAGCAATCAGCCCCAGCATTTT
15	-	TRBJ2-7	-	TRBV28	CASSFLDRSSYEQYF	TGTGCCAGCAGTTTTCTTGACAGATCCTCCTACGAGCAGTACTTC
15	TRBD2	TRBJ2-7	-	TRBV7-9	CASSSQPGGSYEQYF	TGTGCCAGCAGCTCCCAGCCGGGAGGTTCTTACGAGCAGTACTTC
15	TRBD2	TRBJ2-1	-	TRBV28	CASSLGTRPDNEQFF	TGTGCCAGCAGCCTAGGGACTAGGCCAGACAATGAGCAGTTCTTC
16	-	TRBJ1-1	-	TRBV7-9	CASSLLVWGSSTEAFF	TGTGCCAGCAGCTTATTGGTTTGGGGATCTAGCACTGAAGCTTTCTTT
13	-	TRBJ2-1	-	TRBV6-5	CASSYQVGDEQFF	TGTGCCAGCAGTTACCAGGTGGGCGATGAGCAGTTCTTC
15	-	TRBJ2-1	-	TRBV27	CASLRGAGSYNEQFF	TGTGCCAGCCTAAGGGGGGCCGGCTCCTACAATGAGCAGTTCTTC
15	-	TRBJ2-1	-	TRBV6-5	CASSMERSSYNEQFF	TGTGCCAGCAGTATGGAGCGGAGCTCCTACAATGAGCAGTTCTTC
15	-	TRBJ1-5	once	TRBV19	CASRGMSLGNQPQHF	TGTGCCAGTCGGGGAATGTCTCTAGGTAATCAGCCCCAGCATTTT
13	-	TRBJ2-2	-	TRBV19	CASNYPGTGELFF	TGTGCCAGTAACTACCCTGGGACCGGGGAGCTGTTTTTT
14	-	TRBJ1-5	-	TRBV7-2	CASSPTGAERPQHF	TGTGCCAGCAGCCCTACCGGGGCGGAGAGGCCCCAGCATTTT
14	-	TRBJ1-1	-	TRBV10-2	CASIPQGVNTEAFF	TGCGCCAGCATACCCCAGGGAGTTAACACTGAAGCTTTCTTT
14	TRBD2	TRBJ2-7	-	TRBV5-8	CASSFGGSPYEQYF	TGTGCCAGCAGCTTTGGCGGGAGCCCCTACGAGCAGTACTTC
13	-	TRBJ2-3	-	TRBV5-1	CASSLVAADTQYF	TGCGCCAGCAGCTTGGTTGCGGCAGATACGCAGTATTTT
17	TRBD2	TRBJ2-3	-	TRBV7-2	CASSLRASGSGGGTQYF	TGTGCCAGCAGCTTACGGGCTAGCGGGAGCGGGGGTGGTACGCAGTATTTT
15	-	TRBJ2-5	-	TRBV5-1	CASSLGFGREETQYF	TGCGCCAGCAGCTTGGGGTTTGGCAGAGAAGAGACCCAGTACTTC
16	-	TRBJ1-2	-	TRBV4-2	CASSQDGSLGNYGYTF	TGTGCCAGCAGCCAAGATGGCAGTTTAGGTAACTATGGCTACACCTTC
16	TRBD2	TRBJ2-5	-	TRBV5-1	CASSLGDSGRDETQYF	TGCGCCAGCAGCTTGGGGGATAGCGGGAGGGATGAGACCCAGTACTTC
15	-	TRBJ1-4	-	TRBV6-5	CASSYGPALGEKLFF	TGTGCCAGCAGTTACGGCCCAGCTTTAGGTGAAAAACTGTTTTTT
13	-	TRBJ1-1	once	TRBV19	CASSMGTYTEAFF	TGTGCCAGTAGTATGGGGACTTACACTGAAGCTTTCTTT
14	TRBD1	TRBJ2-7	once	TRBV7-2	CASSYSGGTYEQYF	TGTGCCAGCAGCTACTCAGGGGGCACCTACGAGCAGTACTTC
14	-	TRBJ2-7	-	TRBV5-6	CASSQLSGTYEQYF	TGTGCCAGCAGCCAACTCAGCGGGACATACGAGCAGTACTTC
12	-	TRBJ2-7	-	TRBV30	CAWDTRDDEQYF	TGTGCCTGGGACACGAGGGACGACGAGCAGTACTTC
15	-	TRBJ1-3	-	TRBV30	CAWTRLGNSGNTIYF	TGTGCCTGGACACGGCTGGGGAACTCTGGAAACACCATATATTTT
16	TRBD1	TRBJ1-2	-	TRBV18	CASSLTRQGPNYGYTF	TGTGCCAGCTCACTAACAAGACAGGGCCCTAACTATGGCTACACCTTC
16	-	TRBJ2-1	-	TRBV27	CASSSFFRQGYNEQFF	TGTGCCAGCAGTTCATTTTTCCGGCAGGGGTACAATGAGCAGTTCTTC
14	TRBD1	TRBJ2-7	-	TRBV6-1	CASRRTGSSYEQYF	TGTGCCAGCAGGCGGACAGGGAGCTCCTACGAGCAGTACTTC
14	-	TRBJ1-4	-	TRBV7-6	CASSLDGESEKLFF	TGTGCCAGCAGCTTGGATGGGGAGAGTGAAAAACTGTTTTTT
14	-	TRBJ2-2	-	TRBV29-1	CSVNRDANTGELFF	TGCAGCGTAAACCGGGACGCGAACACCGGGGAGCTGTTTTTT
11	-	TRBJ1-1	-	TRBV7-8	CASRRDTEAFF	TGTGCCAGCAGAAGAGACACTGAAGCTTTCTTT
17	-	TRBJ1-5	-	TRBV4-1	CASSQDMRAVGNQPQHF	TGCGCCAGCAGCCAAGATATGAGGGCTGTGGGCAATCAGCCCCAGCATTTT
13	-	TRBJ2-3	once	TRBV11-2	CASSRGNTDTQYF	TGTGCCAGCAGCCGGGGAAACACAGATACGCAGTATTTT